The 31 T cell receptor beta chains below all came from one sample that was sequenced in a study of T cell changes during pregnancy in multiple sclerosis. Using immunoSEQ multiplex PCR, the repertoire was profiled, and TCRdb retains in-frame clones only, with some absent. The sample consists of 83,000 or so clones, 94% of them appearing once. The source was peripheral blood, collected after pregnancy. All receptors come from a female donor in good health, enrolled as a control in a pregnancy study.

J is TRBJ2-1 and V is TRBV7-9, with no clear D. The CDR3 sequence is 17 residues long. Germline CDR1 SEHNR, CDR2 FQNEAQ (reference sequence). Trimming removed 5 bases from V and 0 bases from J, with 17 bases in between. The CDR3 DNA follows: TGTGCCAGCAGCCGCAACGTGGGCCTTAGCTCCTACAATGAGCAGTTCTTC. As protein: CASSRNVGLSSYNEQFF.

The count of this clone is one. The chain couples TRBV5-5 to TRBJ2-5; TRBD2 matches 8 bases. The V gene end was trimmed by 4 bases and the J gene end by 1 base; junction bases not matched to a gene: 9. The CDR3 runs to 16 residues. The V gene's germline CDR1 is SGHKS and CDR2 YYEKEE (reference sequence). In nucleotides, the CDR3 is TGTGCCAGCAGCACCCAAGGGGCGGGGGGCCAAGAGACCCAGTACTTC. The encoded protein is CASSTQGAGGQETQYF.

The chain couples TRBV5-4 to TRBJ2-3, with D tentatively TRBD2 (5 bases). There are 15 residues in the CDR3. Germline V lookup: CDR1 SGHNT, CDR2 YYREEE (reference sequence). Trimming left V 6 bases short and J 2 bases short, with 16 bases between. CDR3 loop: CASTPTGGYTDTQYF. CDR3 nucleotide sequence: TGTGCCAGCACCCCCACGGGCGGGTACACAGATACGCAGTATTTT.

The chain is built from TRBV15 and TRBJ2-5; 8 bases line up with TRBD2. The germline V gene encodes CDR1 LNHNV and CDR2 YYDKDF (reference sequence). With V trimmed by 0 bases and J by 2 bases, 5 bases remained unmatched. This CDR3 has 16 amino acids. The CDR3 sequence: CATSRDRAGGQETQYF. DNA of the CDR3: TGTGCCACCAGCAGAGACAGGGCGGGAGGACAAGAGACCCAGTACTTC.

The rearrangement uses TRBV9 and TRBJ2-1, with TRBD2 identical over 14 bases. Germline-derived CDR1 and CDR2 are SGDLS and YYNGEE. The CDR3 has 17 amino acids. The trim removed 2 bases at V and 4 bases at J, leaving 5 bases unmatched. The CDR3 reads CASSVGTSGSRYNEQFF. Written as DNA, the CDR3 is TGTGCCAGCAGCGTTGGGACTAGCGGGAGTCGTTACAATGAGCAGTTCTTC.

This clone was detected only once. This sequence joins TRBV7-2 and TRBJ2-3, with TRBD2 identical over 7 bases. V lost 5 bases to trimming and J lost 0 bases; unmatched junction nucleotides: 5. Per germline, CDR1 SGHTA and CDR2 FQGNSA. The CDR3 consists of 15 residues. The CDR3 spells CASSRSSGSTDTQYF. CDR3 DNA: TGTGCCAGCAGCCGTTCTAGCGGAAGCACAGATACGCAGTATTTT.

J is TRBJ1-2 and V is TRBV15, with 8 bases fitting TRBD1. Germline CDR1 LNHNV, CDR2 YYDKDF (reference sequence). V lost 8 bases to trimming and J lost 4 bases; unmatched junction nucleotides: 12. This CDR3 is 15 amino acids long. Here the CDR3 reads CATRHSGQGLYGYTF. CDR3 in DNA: TGTGCCACCCGGCATTCCGGACAGGGACTCTATGGCTACACCTTC.

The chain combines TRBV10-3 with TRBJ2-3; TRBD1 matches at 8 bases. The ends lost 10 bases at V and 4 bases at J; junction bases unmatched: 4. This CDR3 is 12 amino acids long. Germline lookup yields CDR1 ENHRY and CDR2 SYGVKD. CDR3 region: CASGQGPDTQYF. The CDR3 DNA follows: TGTGCCAGCGGACAGGGCCCAGATACGCAGTATTTT.

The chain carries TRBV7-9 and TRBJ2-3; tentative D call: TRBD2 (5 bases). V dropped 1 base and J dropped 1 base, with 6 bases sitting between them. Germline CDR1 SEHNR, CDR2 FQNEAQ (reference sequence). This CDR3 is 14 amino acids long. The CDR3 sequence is CASSLVGGTDTQYF. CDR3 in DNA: TGTGCCAGCAGCTTAGTCGGGGGCACAGATACGCAGTATTTT.

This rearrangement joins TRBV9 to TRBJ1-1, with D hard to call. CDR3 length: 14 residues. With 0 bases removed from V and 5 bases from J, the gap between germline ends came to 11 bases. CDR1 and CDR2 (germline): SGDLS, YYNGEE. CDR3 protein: CASSVGVRGTEAFF. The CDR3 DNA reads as TGTGCCAGCAGCGTAGGGGTGAGAGGTACTGAAGCTTTCTTT.

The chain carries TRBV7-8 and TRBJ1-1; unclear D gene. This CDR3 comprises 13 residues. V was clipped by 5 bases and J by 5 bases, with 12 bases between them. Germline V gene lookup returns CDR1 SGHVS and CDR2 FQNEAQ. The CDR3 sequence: CASSQEVGTEAFF. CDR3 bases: TGTGCCAGCAGCCAGGAAGTTGGGACTGAAGCTTTCTTT.

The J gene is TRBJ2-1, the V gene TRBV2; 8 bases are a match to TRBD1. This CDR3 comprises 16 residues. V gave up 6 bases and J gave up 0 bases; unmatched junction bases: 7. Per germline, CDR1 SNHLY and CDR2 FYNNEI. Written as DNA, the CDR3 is TGTGCCAGCAGCCGATCGGGACAGGTCTCCTACAATGAGCAGTTCTTC. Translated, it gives CASSRSGQVSYNEQFF.

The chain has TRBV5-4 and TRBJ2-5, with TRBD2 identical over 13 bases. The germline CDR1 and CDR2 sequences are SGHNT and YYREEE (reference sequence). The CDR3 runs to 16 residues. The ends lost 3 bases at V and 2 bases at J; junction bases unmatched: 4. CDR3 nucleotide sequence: TGTGCCAGCAGCTCAGGGGGACTAGCGGGACAAGAGACCCAGTACTTC. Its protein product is CASSSGGLAGQETQYF.

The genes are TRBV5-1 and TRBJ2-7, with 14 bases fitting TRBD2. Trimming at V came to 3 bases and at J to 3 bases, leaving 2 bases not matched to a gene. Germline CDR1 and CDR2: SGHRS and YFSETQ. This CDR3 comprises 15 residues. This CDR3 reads CASSSGLAGGYEQYF. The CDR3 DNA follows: TGCGCCAGCAGCTCTGGACTAGCGGGAGGCTACGAGCAGTACTTC. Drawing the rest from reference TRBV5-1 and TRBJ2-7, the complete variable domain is KAGVTQTPRYLIKTRGQQVTLSCSPISGHRSVSWYQQTPGQGLQFLFEYFSETQRNKGNFPGRFSGRQFSNSRSEMNVSTLELGDSALYLCASSSGLAGGYEQYFGPGTRLTVT.

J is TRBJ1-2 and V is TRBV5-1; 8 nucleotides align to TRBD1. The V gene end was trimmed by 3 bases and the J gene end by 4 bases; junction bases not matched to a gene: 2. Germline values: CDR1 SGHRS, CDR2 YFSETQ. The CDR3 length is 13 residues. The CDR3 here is CASSSTGAYGYTF. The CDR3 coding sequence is TGCGCCAGCAGCTCGACAGGGGCCTATGGCTACACCTTC.

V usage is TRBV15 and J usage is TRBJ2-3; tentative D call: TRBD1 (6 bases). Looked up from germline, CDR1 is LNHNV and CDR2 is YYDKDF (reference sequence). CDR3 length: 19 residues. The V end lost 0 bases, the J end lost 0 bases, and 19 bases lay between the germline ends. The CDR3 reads CATSRDLKRGTGSTDTQYF. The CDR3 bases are TGTGCCACCAGCAGAGATCTCAAGAGGGGGACGGGTAGCACAGATACGCAGTATTTT.

CDR3 loop: CASSFRSSGVNNEQFF. The CDR3 nucleotides read TGTGCCAGCAGCTTTCGTTCTAGCGGAGTTAACAATGAGCAGTTCTTC. The chain is built from TRBV7-9 and TRBJ2-1; 7 bases match TRBD2. CDR1 and CDR2 from the germline V gene are SEHNR and FQNEAQ (reference sequence). V was pared by 3 bases and J by 5 bases, with 10 bases of the junction left unmatched. This CDR3 is 16 amino acids long.

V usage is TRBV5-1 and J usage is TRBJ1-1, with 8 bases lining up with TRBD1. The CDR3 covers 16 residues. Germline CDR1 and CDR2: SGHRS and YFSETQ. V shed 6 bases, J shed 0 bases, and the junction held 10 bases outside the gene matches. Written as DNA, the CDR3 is TGCGCCAGCAATTTCGGACAGGGTGTCTTGAACACTGAAGCTTTCTTT. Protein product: CASNFGQGVLNTEAFF.

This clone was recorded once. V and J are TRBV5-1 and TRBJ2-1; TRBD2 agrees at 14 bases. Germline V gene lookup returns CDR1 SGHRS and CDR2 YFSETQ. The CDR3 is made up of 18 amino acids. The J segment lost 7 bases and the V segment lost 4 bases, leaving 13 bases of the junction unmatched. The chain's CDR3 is CASSGGTSGRPPGNEQFF. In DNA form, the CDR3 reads TGCGCCAGCAGCGGGGGGACTAGCGGGAGACCTCCTGGGAATGAGCAGTTCTTC.

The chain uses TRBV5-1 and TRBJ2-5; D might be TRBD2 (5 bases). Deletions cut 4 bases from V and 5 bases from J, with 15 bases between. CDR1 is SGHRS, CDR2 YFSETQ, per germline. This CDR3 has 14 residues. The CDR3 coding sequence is TGCGCCAGCAGCCCCTCGGGGATGAGGGAGACCCAGTACTTC. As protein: CASSPSGMRETQYF.

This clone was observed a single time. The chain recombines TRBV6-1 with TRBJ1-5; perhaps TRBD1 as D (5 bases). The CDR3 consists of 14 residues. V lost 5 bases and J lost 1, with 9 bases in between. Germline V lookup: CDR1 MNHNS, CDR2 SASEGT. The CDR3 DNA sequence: TGTGCCAGCAGTCACCCAGGGAGCAATCAGCCCCAGCATTTT. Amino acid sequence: CASSHPGSNQPQHF.

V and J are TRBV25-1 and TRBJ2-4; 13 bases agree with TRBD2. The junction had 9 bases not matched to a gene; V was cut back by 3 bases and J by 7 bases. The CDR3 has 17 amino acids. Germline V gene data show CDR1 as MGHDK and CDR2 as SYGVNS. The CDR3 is CASSDGTSGGGGNIQYF. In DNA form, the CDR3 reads TGTGCCAGCAGTGATGGTACTAGCGGGGGGGGCGGGAACATTCAGTACTTC.

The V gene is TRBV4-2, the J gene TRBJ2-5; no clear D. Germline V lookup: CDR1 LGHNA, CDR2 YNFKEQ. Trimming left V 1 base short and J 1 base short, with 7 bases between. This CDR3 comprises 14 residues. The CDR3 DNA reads TGTGCCAGCAGCCAAGCTGCGGTCCAAGAGACCCAGTACTTC. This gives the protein CASSQAAVQETQYF.

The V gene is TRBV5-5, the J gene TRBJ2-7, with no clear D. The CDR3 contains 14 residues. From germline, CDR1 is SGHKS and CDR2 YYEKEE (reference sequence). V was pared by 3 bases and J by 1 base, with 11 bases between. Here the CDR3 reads CASSSLADSYEQYF. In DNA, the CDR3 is TGTGCCAGCAGCTCCCTGGCGGATTCCTACGAGCAGTACTTC.

The CDR3 sequence is CASSPPGGATYNEQFF. The CDR3 DNA follows: TGTGCCAGCAGCCCACCCGGGGGGGCTACTTACAATGAGCAGTTCTTC. The gene calls are TRBV7-9 and TRBJ2-1; 8 bases are a match to TRBD2. V lost 5 bases, J lost 4 bases, and 10 bases stayed unmatched. Germline CDR1 reads SEHNR; CDR2 reads FQNEAQ (reference sequence). This CDR3 is built from 16 residues.

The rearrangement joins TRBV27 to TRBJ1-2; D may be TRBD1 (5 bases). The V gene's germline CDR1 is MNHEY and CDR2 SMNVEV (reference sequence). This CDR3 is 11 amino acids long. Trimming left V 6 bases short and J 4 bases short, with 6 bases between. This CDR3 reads CASSDSYGYTF. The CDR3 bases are TGTGCCAGCAGCGACAGCTATGGCTACACCTTC.

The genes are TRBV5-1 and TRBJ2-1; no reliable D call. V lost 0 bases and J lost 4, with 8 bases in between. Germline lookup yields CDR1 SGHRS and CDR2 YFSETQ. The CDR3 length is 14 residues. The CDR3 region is CASSLAQEYNEQFF. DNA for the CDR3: TGCGCCAGCAGCTTGGCTCAGGAATACAATGAGCAGTTCTTC.

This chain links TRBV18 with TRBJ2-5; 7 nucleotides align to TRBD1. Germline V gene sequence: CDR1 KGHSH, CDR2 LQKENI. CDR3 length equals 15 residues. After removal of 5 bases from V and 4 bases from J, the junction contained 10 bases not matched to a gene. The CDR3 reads CASSFTGALGETQYF. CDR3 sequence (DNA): TGTGCCAGCTCATTTACAGGGGCCCTCGGAGAGACCCAGTACTTC. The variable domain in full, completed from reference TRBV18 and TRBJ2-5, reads NAGVMQNPRHLVRRRGQEARLRCSPMKGHSHVYWYRQLPEEGLKFMVYLQKENIIDESGMPKERFSAEFPKEGPSILRIQQVVRGDSAAYFCASSFTGALGETQYFGPGTRLLVL.

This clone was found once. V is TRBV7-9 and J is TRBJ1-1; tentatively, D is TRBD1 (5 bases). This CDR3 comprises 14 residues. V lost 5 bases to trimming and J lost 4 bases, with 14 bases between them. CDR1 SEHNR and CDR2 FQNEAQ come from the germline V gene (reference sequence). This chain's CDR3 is CASSQGTGSTEAFF. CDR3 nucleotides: TGTGCCAGCAGCCAGGGAACGGGTTCCACTGAAGCTTTCTTT.

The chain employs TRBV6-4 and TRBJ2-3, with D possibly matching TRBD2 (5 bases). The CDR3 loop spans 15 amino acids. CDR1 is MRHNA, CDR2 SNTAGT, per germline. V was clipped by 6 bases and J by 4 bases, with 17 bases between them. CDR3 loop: CASSLTSEVPDTQYF. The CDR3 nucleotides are TGTGCCAGCAGCCTTACTAGTGAGGTACCAGATACGCAGTATTTT.

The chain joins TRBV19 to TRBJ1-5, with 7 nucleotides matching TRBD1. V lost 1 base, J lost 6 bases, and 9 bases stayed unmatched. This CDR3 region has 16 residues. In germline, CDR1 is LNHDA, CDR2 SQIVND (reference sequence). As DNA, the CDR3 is TGTGCCAGTAGTATAGTCTTCCGACAGGGAGGTCAGCCCCAGCATTTT. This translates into CASSIVFRQGGQPQHF.